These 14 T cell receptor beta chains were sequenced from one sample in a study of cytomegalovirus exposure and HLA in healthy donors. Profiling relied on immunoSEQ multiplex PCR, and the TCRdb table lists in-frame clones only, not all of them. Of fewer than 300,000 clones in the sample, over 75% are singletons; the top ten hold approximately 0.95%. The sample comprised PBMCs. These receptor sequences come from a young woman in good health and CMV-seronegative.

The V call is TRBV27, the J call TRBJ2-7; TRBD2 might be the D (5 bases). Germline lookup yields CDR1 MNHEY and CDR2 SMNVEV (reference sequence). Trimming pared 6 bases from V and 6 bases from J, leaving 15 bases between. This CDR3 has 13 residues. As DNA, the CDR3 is TGTGCCAGCAGCCTACTAGTCCTCGGCGAGCAGTACTTC. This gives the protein CASSLLVLGEQYF.

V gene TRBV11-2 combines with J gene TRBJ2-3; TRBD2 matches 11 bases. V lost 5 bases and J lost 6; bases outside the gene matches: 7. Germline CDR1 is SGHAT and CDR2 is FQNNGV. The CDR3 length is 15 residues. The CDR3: CASSRGLAAGDTQYF. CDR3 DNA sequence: TGTGCCAGCAGCCGGGGACTAGCGGCCGGGGATACGCAGTATTTT.

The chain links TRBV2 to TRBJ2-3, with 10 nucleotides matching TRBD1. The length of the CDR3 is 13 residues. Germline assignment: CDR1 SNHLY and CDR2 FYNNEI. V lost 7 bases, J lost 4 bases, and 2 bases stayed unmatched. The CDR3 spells CASKGTGADTQYF. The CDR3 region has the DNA TGTGCCAGCAAAGGGACAGGGGCAGATACGCAGTATTTT.

The CDR3 DNA sequence: TGTGCCAGCAGTTTGGGGGGGGGTGGCTACACCTTC. Its protein is CASSLGGGGYTF. The chain recombines TRBV28 with TRBJ1-2; D may be TRBD1 (5 bases). The CDR3 runs 12 residues. Trimming shortened V by 3 bases and J by 7 bases, and 9 bases separated the two germline ends. Germline CDR1 MDHEN, CDR2 SYDVKM.

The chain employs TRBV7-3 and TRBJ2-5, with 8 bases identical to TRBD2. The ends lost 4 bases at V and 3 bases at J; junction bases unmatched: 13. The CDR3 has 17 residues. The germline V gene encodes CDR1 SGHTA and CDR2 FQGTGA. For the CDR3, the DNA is TGTGCCAGCAGCTCGACAACCCAGCGGGGGACTAAAGAGACCCAGTACTTC. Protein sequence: CASSSTTQRGTKETQYF.

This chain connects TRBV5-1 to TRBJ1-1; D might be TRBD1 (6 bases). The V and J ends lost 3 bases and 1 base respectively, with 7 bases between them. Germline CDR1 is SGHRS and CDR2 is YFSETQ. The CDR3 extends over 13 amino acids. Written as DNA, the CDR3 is TGCGCCAGCAGCTCGACAGGGAACACTGAAGCTTTCTTT. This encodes CASSSTGNTEAFF.

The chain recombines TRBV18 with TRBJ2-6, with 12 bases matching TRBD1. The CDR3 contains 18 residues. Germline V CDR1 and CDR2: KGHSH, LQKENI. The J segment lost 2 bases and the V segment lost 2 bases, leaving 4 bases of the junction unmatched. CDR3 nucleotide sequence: TGTGCCAGCTCACCAAGCGGGACAGGGGGCGCTGGGGCCAACGTCCTGACTTTC. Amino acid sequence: CASSPSGTGGAGANVLTF.

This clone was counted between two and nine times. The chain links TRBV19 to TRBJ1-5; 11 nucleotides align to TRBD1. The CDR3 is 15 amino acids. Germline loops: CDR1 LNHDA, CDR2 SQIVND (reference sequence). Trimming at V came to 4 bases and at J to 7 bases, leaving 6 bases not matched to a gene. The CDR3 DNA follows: TGTGCCAGTAGTAGGGGGACAGGGGGAGGACAGCCCCAGCATTTT. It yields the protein CASSRGTGGGQPQHF.

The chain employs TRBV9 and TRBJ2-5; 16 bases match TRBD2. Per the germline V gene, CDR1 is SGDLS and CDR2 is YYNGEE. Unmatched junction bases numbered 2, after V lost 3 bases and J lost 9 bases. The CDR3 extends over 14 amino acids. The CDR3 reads CASSEGLAGGAQYF. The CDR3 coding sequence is TGTGCCAGCAGCGAGGGACTAGCGGGAGGGGCCCAGTACTTC.

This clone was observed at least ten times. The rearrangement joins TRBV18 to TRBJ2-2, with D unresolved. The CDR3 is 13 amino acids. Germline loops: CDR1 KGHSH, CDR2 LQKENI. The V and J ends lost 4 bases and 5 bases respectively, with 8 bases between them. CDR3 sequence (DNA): TGTGCCAGCTCACAGACACCTACCGGGGAGCTGTTTTTT. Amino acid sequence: CASSQTPTGELFF.

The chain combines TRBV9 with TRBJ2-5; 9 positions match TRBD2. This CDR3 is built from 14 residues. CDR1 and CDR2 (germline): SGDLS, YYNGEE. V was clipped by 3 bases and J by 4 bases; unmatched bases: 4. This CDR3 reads CASSALAGRETQYF. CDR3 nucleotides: TGTGCCAGCAGCGCTCTAGCGGGAAGAGAGACCCAGTACTTC.

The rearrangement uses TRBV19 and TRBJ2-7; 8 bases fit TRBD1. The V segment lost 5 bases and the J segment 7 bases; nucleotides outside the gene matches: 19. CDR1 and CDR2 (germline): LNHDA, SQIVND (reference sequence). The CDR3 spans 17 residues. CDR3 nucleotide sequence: TGTGCCAGTAGTCCAGGGGGTCTGACAGGGGTTCGAGGAGAGCAGTACTTC. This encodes CASSPGGLTGVRGEQYF.

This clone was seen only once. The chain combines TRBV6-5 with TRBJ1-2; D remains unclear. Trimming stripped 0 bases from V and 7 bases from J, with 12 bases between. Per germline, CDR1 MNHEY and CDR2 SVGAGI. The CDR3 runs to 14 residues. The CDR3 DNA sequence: TGTGCCAGCAGTTACTCGGGCAGTTTCCGTGGCTACACCTTC. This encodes CASSYSGSFRGYTF.

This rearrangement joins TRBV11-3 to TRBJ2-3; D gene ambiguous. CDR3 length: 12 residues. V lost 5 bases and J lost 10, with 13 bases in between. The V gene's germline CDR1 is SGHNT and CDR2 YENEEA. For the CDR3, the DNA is TGTGCCAGCAGCGTACTGGCAGGCCCGCAGTATTTT. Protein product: CASSVLAGPQYF.